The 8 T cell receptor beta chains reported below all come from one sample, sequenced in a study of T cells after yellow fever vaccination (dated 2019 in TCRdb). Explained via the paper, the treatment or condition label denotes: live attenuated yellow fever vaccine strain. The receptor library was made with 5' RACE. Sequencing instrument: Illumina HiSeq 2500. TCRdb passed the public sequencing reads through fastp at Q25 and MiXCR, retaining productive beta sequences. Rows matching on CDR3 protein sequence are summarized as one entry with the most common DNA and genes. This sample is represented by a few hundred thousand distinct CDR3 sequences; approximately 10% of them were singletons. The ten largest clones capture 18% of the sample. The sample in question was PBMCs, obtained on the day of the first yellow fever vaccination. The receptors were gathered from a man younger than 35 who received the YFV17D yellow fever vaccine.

The CDR3 spells CASSQGQGWVNEQYF. The CDR3 DNA sequence: TGTGCCAGCAGCCAAGGACAGGGTTGGGTCAACGAGCAGTACTTC. This chain joins TRBV3-1 and TRBJ2-7; 7 nucleotides agree with TRBD1. After removal of 1 base from V and 5 bases from J, the junction contained 8 bases not matched to a gene. The V gene's germline CDR1 is LGHDT and CDR2 YNNKEL (reference sequence). The CDR3 is made up of 15 amino acids.

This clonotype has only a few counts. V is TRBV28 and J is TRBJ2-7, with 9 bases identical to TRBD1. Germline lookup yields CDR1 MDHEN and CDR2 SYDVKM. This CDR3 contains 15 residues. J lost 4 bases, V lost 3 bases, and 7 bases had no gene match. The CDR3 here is CASSFRDRETYEQYF. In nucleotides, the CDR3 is TGTGCCAGCAGTTTCAGGGACAGGGAGACGTACGAGCAGTACTTC.

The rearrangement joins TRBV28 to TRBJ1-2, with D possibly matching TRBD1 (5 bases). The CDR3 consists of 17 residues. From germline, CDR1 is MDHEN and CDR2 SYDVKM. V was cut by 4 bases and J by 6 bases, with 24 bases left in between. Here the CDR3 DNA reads TGTGCCAGCAGTTCCCTCGCGGGGGGAGGATGGACCGATGGCTACACCTTC. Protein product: CASSSLAGGGWTDGYTF.

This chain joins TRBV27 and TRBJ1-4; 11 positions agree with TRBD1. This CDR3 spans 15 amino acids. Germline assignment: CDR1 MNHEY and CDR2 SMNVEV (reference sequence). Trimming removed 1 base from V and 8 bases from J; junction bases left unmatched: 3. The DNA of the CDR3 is TGTGCCAGCAGTTTATGGACAGGGGGCGAGGAAAAACTGTTTTTT. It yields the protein CASSLWTGGEEKLFF.

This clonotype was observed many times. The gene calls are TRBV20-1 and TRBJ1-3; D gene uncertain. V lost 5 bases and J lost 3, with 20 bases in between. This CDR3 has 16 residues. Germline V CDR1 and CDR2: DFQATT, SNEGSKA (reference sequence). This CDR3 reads CSAPLTRGFGGNTIYF. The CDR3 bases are TGCAGTGCTCCACTAACCAGAGGCTTTGGTGGAAACACCATATATTTT.

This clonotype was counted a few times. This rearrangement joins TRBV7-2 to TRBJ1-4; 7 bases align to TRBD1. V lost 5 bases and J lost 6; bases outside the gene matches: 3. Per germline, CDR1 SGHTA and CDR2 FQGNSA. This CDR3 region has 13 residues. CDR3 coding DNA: TGTGCCAGCAGCCCTGGACAGGATGAAAAACTGTTTTTT. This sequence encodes CASSPGQDEKLFF. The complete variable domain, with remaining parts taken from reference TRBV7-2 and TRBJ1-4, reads GAGVSQSPSNKVTEKGKDVELRCDPISGHTALYWYRQSLGQGLEFLIYFQGNSAPDKSGLPSDRFSAERTGGSVSTLTIQRTQQEDSAVYLCASSPGQDEKLFFGSGTQLSVL.

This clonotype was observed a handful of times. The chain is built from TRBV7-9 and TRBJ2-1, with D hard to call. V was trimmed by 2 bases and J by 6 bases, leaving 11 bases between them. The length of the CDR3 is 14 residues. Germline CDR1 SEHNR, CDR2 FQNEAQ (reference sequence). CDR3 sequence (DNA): TGTGCCAGCAGCTTACTAGGCCCGGGCAATGAGCAGTTCTTC. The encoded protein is CASSLLGPGNEQFF. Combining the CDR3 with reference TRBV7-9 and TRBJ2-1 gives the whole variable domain DTGVSQNPRHKITKRGQNVTFRCDPISEHNRLYWYRQTLGQGPEFLTYFQNEAQLEKSRLLSDRFSAERPKGSFSTLEIQRTEQGDSAMYLCASSLLGPGNEQFFGPGTRLTVL.

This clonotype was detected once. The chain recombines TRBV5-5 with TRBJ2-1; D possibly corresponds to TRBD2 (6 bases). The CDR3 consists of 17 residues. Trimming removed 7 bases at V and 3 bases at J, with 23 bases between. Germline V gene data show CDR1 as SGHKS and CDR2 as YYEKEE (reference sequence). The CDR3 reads CASGRGKPSSGYNEQFF. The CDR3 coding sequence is TGTGCCAGCGGCCGCGGGAAGCCTAGCTCTGGCTACAATGAGCAGTTCTTC. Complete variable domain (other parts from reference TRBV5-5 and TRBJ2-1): DAGVTQSPTHLIKTRGQQVTLRCSPISGHKSVSWYQQVLGQGPQFIFQYYEKEERGRGNFPDRFSARQFPNYSSELNVNALLLGDSALYLCASGRGKPSSGYNEQFFGPGTRLTVL.